Listed below are T cell receptor beta chains from one sample, sequenced in a study of T cells after yellow fever vaccination. TCRdb reprocessed the 5' RACE reads with MiXCR, giving one entry per CDR3 protein. The data contain a few hundred thousand distinct CDR3 sequences, around 4.5% of them singletons. This specimen was PBMCs, taken 15 days after the yellow fever booster vaccination. Source of these receptors: a man in his late teens or twenties who received the YFV17D yellow fever vaccine. Each CDR3 is given with its conserved first and last residue. D genes are given only for firm matches. The size of a clone is reported for some rows only, either as once, few or many, or as a class for expanded clones.

J gene	V gene	clone size	D gene	CDR3 protein	CDR3 DNA
TRBJ2-2	TRBV7-9	many	TRBD1	CASSRDRDRGSNTGELFF	TGTGCCAGTTCGCGTGACCGGGACAGGGGATCGAACACCGGGGAGCTGTTTTTT
TRBJ1-2	TRBV5-1	many	TRBD1	CASSLGDREIHGYTF	TGCGCCAGCAGCTTGGGGGACAGGGAAATCCATGGCTACACCTTC
TRBJ1-1	TRBV19	many	.	CASSDSGNTEAFF	TGTGCCAGTAGTGACTCAGGTAACACTGAAGCTTTCTTT
TRBJ2-1	TRBV30	.	TRBD1	CAWSATGGYYEQFF	TGTGCCTGGAGTGCGACAGGGGGCTATTATGAGCAGTTCTTC
TRBJ1-2	TRBV5-6	many	.	CASSSKGGSYGYTF	TGTGCCAGCAGCTCGAAGGGGGGGAGCTATGGCTACACCTTC
TRBJ2-2	TRBV4-2	.	.	CASSQFAGSPGELFF	TGTGCCAGCAGCCAATTTGCTGGGTCCCCCGGGGAGCTGTTTTTT
TRBJ1-2	TRBV6-5	many	TRBD1	CASSYSDRGGYTF	TGTGCCAGCAGTTACTCCGACAGGGGTGGCTACACCTTC
TRBJ1-1	TRBV20-1	.	.	CSAPLWGGNTEAFF	TGCAGTGCCCCCCTCTGGGGGGGCAACACTGAAGCTTTCTTT
TRBJ2-2	TRBV5-1	few	TRBD1	CASSPGQGSGELFF	TGCGCCAGCAGCCCGGGACAGGGCTCCGGGGAGCTGTTTTTT
TRBJ2-3	TRBV29-1	.	TRBD2	CSVEGLAESTDTQYF	TGCAGCGTAGAAGGACTAGCGGAAAGCACAGATACGCAGTATTTT
TRBJ2-1	TRBV12-3/TRBV12-4	many	.	CASSLYEQFF	TGTGCCAGCAGTTTGTATGAGCAGTTCTTC
TRBJ1-4	TRBV21-1	many	.	CASSKGSGREQVKLFF	TGTGCCAGCAGCAAAGGTTCAGGGAGGGAGCAAGTAAAACTGTTTTTT
TRBJ2-7	TRBV4-1	.	TRBD2	CASSQDTPIGTSYEQYF	TGCGCCAGCAGCCAAGATACTCCTATCGGGACTAGCTACGAGCAGTACTTC
TRBJ1-5	TRBV7-9	many	TRBD1	CASSSDRSSNQPQHF	TGTGCCAGCAGCTCGGACAGGAGTAGCAATCAGCCCCAGCATTTT
TRBJ1-6	TRBV29-1	.	TRBD1	CSVAQGAGSPLHF	TGCAGCGTTGCGCAGGGGGCTGGGTCACCCCTCCACTTT
TRBJ2-1	TRBV11-1	many	TRBD1	CASSIISGQGVEQFF	TGTGCCAGCAGCATTATCTCCGGACAGGGGGTCGAGCAGTTCTTC
TRBJ2-7	TRBV29-1	many	.	CSVELTDYEQYF	TGCAGCGTTGAGTTGACGGACTACGAGCAGTACTTC
TRBJ1-1	TRBV12-3/TRBV12-4	many	.	CASSFQVEGTEAFF	TGTGCCAGCAGTTTCCAGGTCGAGGGAACTGAAGCTTTCTTT
TRBJ1-2	TRBV7-8	many	TRBD1	CASRIGTASNYGYTF	TGTGCCAGCAGGATTGGGACAGCATCTAACTATGGCTACACCTTC
TRBJ1-1	TRBV11-2	.	.	CASSLDSWGGTEAFF	TGTGCCAGCAGCTTAGACTCTTGGGGGGGCACTGAAGCTTTCTTT
TRBJ2-3	TRBV4-3	.	.	CASAPAATSTDTQYF	TGCGCCAGCGCCCCCGCCGCGACTAGCACAGATACGCAGTATTTT
TRBJ1-1	TRBV7-3	many	.	CASSLNGLREGEAFF	TGTGCCAGCAGCTTAAACGGTCTTAGGGAGGGTGAAGCTTTCTTT
TRBJ1-1	TRBV5-1	many	.	CASSALQGLRNTEAFF	TGCGCCAGCAGCGCACTACAGGGCCTTCGGAACACTGAAGCTTTCTTT
TRBJ1-1	TRBV7-6	many	.	CASSLGQTGGDTEAFF	TGTGCCAGCAGCTTAGGGCAGACAGGAGGGGACACTGAAGCTTTCTTT
TRBJ1-2	TRBV12-3/TRBV12-4	many	TRBD1	CASSLRTGGINYGYTF	TGTGCCAGCAGTTTAAGGACAGGGGGAATTAACTATGGCTACACCTTC
TRBJ1-2	TRBV4-3	few	.	CASSQDYLRPGYGYTF	TGCGCCAGCAGCCAAGACTACTTACGGCCAGGCTATGGCTACACCTTC
TRBJ1-1	TRBV7-9	many	TRBD1	CASRNTGANTEAFF	TGTGCCAGCAGAAATACAGGGGCGAACACTGAAGCTTTCTTT
TRBJ2-2	TRBV20-1	few	.	CSARDATRGAGELFF	TGCAGTGCTAGAGATGCGACTAGAGGGGCCGGGGAGCTGTTTTTT
TRBJ1-1	TRBV7-2	few	.	CASSPPGISTEAFF	TGTGCCAGCAGCCCCCCGGGAATATCCACTGAAGCTTTCTTT
TRBJ2-5	TRBV5-1	many	.	CASSLGGGAETQYF	TGTGCCAGCAGCCTTGGCGGGGGCGCAGAGACCCAGTACTTC
TRBJ2-5	TRBV5-1	many	TRBD2	CASRLSGGPHIQETQYF	TGCGCCAGCAGACTGAGCGGGGGCCCACACATCCAAGAGACCCAGTACTTC
TRBJ1-1	TRBV5-1	many	.	CASSPMTIMNTEAFF	TGCGCCAGCAGCCCGATGACAATAATGAACACTGAAGCTTTCTTT
TRBJ1-1	TRBV7-9	few	.	CASSFFVAGQAFF	TGTGCCAGCAGCTTTTTTGTGGCAGGGCAAGCTTTCTTT
TRBJ2-1	TRBV20-1	many	.	CSAMAQPYNEQFF	TGCAGTGCTATGGCGCAGCCCTACAATGAGCAGTTCTTC
TRBJ1-5	TRBV18	.	TRBD1	CASSAGQGDQPQHF	TGTGCCAGCTCAGCGGGACAGGGGGATCAGCCCCAGCATTTT
TRBJ2-1	TRBV7-3	.	.	CASSPNDRDKHPYNEQFF	TGTGCCAGCAGCCCCAACGACCGGGACAAACATCCCTACAATGAGCAGTTCTTC
TRBJ1-5	TRBV12-3/TRBV12-4	.	.	CASSLARPGYQPQHF	TGTGCCAGCAGTTTAGCCCGGCCAGGGTATCAGCCCCAGCATTTT
TRBJ1-1	TRBV10-3	many	.	CAISEGPGHLTNTEAFF	TGTGCCATCAGTGAAGGTCCGGGACACCTGACGAACACTGAAGCTTTCTTT
TRBJ1-1	TRBV2	many	.	CASSGVRDTEAFF	TGTGCCAGCAGTGGCGTAAGGGACACTGAAGCTTTCTTT
TRBJ1-1	TRBV7-9	.	TRBD1	CASSIGGQSTEAFF	TGTGCCAGCAGCATAGGGGGCCAGTCCACTGAAGCTTTCTTT
TRBJ2-1	TRBV3-1	few	.	CASSLWTNHNEQFF	TGTGCCAGCAGCCTTTGGACAAACCACAATGAGCAGTTCTTC
TRBJ2-1	TRBV5-6	.	TRBD1	CASSSPGQGESYNEQFF	TGTGCCAGCAGCAGTCCGGGACAGGGAGAGTCCTACAATGAGCAGTTCTTC
TRBJ2-7	TRBV20-1	many	.	CSAYRDGPYEQYF	TGCAGTGCTTACCGGGACGGTCCCTACGAGCAGTACTTC
TRBJ1-1	TRBV18	few	.	CASSPSGSTDTEAFF	TGTGCCAGCTCACCCTCAGGGTCGACCGACACTGAAGCTTTCTTT
TRBJ2-3	TRBV7-9	few	.	CASSLPVSTDTQYF	TGTGCCAGCAGCTTACCAGTGAGCACAGATACGCAGTATTTT
TRBJ1-1	TRBV12-3/TRBV12-4	few	TRBD1	CASRATGGTEAFF	TGTGCCAGCAGAGCGACAGGGGGTACTGAAGCTTTCTTT